Below, one T cell receptor beta chain is given with its context. This entry comes from a study of blood T cell repertoires in COVID-19. Patients from Seattle were sampled longitudinally, starting during active infection. TCRdb keeps only in-frame clones here, not all; method: immunoSEQ multiplex PCR. The sample includes over 150,000 clones, around 82% of them seen just once. The CDR3 runs to 14 residues. Germline CDR1 reads SEHNR; CDR2 reads FQNEAQ (reference sequence). The V and J ends lost 1 base and 6 bases respectively, with 12 bases between them. The sample taken for sequencing was peripheral blood. The chain carries TRBV7-9 and TRBJ1-1; no clear D. The clonotype originates from an elderly man with COVID-19, enrolled during active disease. The CDR3 DNA follows: TGTGCCAGCAGCTTAGACTCTAACCCCGCTGAAGCTTTCTTT. This codes for CASSLDSNPAEAFF. Supplemented by reference TRBV7-9 and TRBJ1-1, the full variable domain reads DTGVSQNPRHKITKRGQNVTFRCDPISEHNRLYWYRQTLGQGPEFLTYFQNEAQLEKSRLLSDRFSAERPKGSFSTLEIQRTEQGDSAMYLCASSLDSNPAEAFFGQGTRLTVV.